This T cell receptor beta chain was identified in a study of T cell repertoires in cytomegalovirus infection. Study summary: Public TCR beta signatures marked donors with CMV infection and the matching HLA.

Whole-study results and caveats: Identification of carriers of CMV plus the relevant HLA was achieved through cumulative public TCR beta family frequency.

This clonotype was seen a handful of times. As yet, its antigen is unknown. The V and J ends lost 8 bases and 2 bases respectively, with 16 bases between them. The CDR3 loop spans 14 amino acids. One entry per CDR3 protein, called by TCRdb with MiXCR from the reads. The repertoire includes some 120,000 distinct CDR3 sequences, 30% to 40% of them detected once, and approximately 50% sits in the top ten. The sequence derives from a human donor in good health (CMV status not recorded). Some clones in this sample may be carry-over from other donors' samples. The chain recombines TRBV12-3 or TRBV12-4 with TRBJ2-7; either TRBD1 or TRBD2 may supply D (5 bases each). This specimen consisted of CD8+ T cells from cultured PBMCs, obtained from culture after CMV antigen stimulation. CDR3 DNA: TGTGCCAGCGGGTCCAAGGGGAGCACCTACGAGCAGTACTTC. Its translation is CASGSKGSTYEQYF.